Shown below are 28 T cell receptor beta chains from a single sample sequenced in a study of CD8+ T cells in alopecia areata. Extracted RNA was reverse transcribed, and the resulting cDNA served as sequencing template. TCRdb's table, derived via immunoSEQ multiplex PCR, lists solely in-frame clones and lacks some. Of 150,000 to 200,000 clones in the sample, approximately 59% were seen once. The treatment: oral pan-JAK inhibitor, 5-10 mg twice daily. The sample consisted of CD4+ T cells sorted from blood, taken at approximately week 56, from a patient treated with tofacitinib. These receptors all stem from a human donor with alopecia areata.

The rearrangement uses TRBV2 and TRBJ2-3; 13 nucleotides agree with TRBD2. V gave up 4 bases and J gave up 4 bases; unmatched junction bases: 5. The CDR3 is 16 residues long. The germline V gene has CDR1 SNHLY and CDR2 FYNNEI. CDR3 bases: TGTGCCAGCAGTGCCACTAGCGGGGGGGCTGCAGATACGCAGTATTTT. This codes for CASSATSGGAADTQYF.

A few counts support this clone. The chain couples TRBV27 to TRBJ2-5, with 7 bases aligning to TRBD2. The CDR3 covers 14 residues. Germline V gene data show CDR1 as MNHEY and CDR2 as SMNVEV (reference sequence). The V and J ends lost 6 bases and 5 bases, in that order; junction bases with no gene match: 9. Here the CDR3 reads CASRPSGRGETQYF. CDR3 in DNA: TGTGCCAGCAGGCCATCAGGGAGGGGCGAGACCCAGTACTTC.

This clone was seen more than once but under ten times. The V call is TRBV19, the J call TRBJ1-5; tentative D call: TRBD1 (5 bases). V was clipped by 7 bases and J by 0 bases, with 16 bases between them. Germline CDR1 is LNHDA and CDR2 is SQIVND (reference sequence). This CDR3 region has 16 residues. The CDR3 reads CASTKSGAFSNQPQHF. For the CDR3, the DNA is TGTGCCAGTACCAAATCCGGGGCTTTTAGCAATCAGCCCCAGCATTTT.

The chain combines TRBV4-1 with TRBJ2-3; D is undetermined. There are 16 residues in the CDR3. Per the germline V gene, CDR1 is MGHRA and CDR2 is YSYEKL. V dropped 3 bases and J dropped 0 bases, with 13 bases sitting between them. CDR3 in DNA: TGCGCCAGCAGCCAGGGTGGCATCACTAGCACAGATACGCAGTATTTT. Protein product: CASSQGGITSTDTQYF.

The rearrangement joins TRBV5-1 to TRBJ1-2; D gene uncertain. Trimming cost V 4 bases and J 5 bases, with 9 bases left between them. This CDR3 has 12 amino acids. Germline loops: CDR1 SGHRS, CDR2 YFSETQ. CDR3 protein: CASSPTEYGYTF. DNA for the CDR3: TGCGCCAGCAGCCCGACGGAATATGGCTACACCTTC. Looking up the rest from reference TRBV5-1 and TRBJ1-2 gives the full variable domain: KAGVTQTPRYLIKTRGQQVTLSCSPISGHRSVSWYQQTPGQGLQFLFEYFSETQRNKGNFPGRFSGRQFSNSRSEMNVSTLELGDSALYLCASSPTEYGYTFGSGTRLTVV.

V usage is TRBV4-1 and J usage is TRBJ1-2, with D perhaps TRBD1 (6 bases). The CDR3 runs 15 residues. Trimming cost V 3 bases and J 3 bases, with 14 bases left between them. Germline V gives CDR1 MGHRA, CDR2 YSYEKL. CDR3 sequence: CASSHPQGRDYGYTF. The CDR3 coding sequence is TGCGCCAGCAGCCATCCACAGGGCCGGGACTATGGCTACACCTTC.

This clone has only a few counts. V usage is TRBV4-1 and J usage is TRBJ2-2; perhaps TRBD1 as D (5 bases). The germline V gene has CDR1 MGHRA and CDR2 YSYEKL. CDR3 size: 16 residues. The V and J ends lost 0 bases and 0 bases respectively, with 8 bases between them. The DNA of the CDR3 is TGCGCCAGCAGCCAAGACAGGGTGTCGAACACCGGGGAGCTGTTTTTT. This translates into CASSQDRVSNTGELFF.

The chain couples TRBV27 to TRBJ2-1; D unclear. Germline V gives CDR1 MNHEY, CDR2 SMNVEV (reference sequence). CDR3 length: 14 amino acids. V shed 2 bases and J shed 4 bases, with 9 bases lying between them. The CDR3 is CASSLGRTYNEQFF. The CDR3, as DNA: TGTGCCAGCAGTTTAGGCAGAACATACAATGAGCAGTTCTTC.

CDR3 amino acids: CSVAGRANTEAFF. As DNA, the CDR3 is TGCAGCGTTGCGGGCAGAGCGAACACTGAAGCTTTCTTT. V gene TRBV29-1 combines with J gene TRBJ1-1; D gene ambiguous. CDR1 SQVTM and CDR2 ANQGSEA come from the germline V gene. The CDR3 consists of 13 residues. Trimming removed 4 bases at V and 1 base at J, with 10 bases between. The variable domain in full, with the rest retrieved from reference TRBV29-1 and TRBJ1-1, is SAVISQKPSRDICQRGTSLTIQCQVDSQVTMMFWYRQQPGQSLTLIATANQGSEATYESGFVIDKFPISRPNLTFSTLTVSNMSPEDSSIYLCSVAGRANTEAFFGQGTRLTVV.

The chain employs TRBV28 and TRBJ1-2, with 8 bases matching TRBD1. The CDR3 loop spans 13 amino acids. V was pared by 6 bases and J by 4 bases, with 4 bases of the junction left unmatched. Per the germline V gene, CDR1 is MDHEN and CDR2 is SYDVKM. The CDR3 sequence is CASSRTGSYGYTF. In DNA form, the CDR3 reads TGTGCCAGCAGCCGGACAGGGTCCTATGGCTACACCTTC.

This clone was found once. This chain uses TRBV15 with TRBJ1-2, with a tentative D call TRBD1 (5 bases). This CDR3 is 11 amino acids long. CDR1 LNHNV and CDR2 YYDKDF come from the germline V gene (reference sequence). The V and J ends lost 4 bases and 6 bases respectively, with 6 bases between them. The CDR3 here is CATSTGNGYTF. CDR3 nucleotides: TGTGCCACCAGCACAGGGAATGGCTACACCTTC. The entire variable domain, with the rest obtained from reference TRBV15 and TRBJ1-2, is as follows: DAMVIQNPRYQVTQFGKPVTLSCSQTLNHNVMYWYQQKSSQAPKLLFHYYDKDFNNEADTPDNFQSRRPNTSFCFLDIRSPGLGDTAMYLCATSTGNGYTFGSGTRLTVV.

The chain employs TRBV15 and TRBJ2-5; D possibly uses TRBD1 or TRBD2 (6 bases each). The CDR3 has 18 residues. CDR1 is LNHNV, CDR2 YYDKDF, per germline (reference sequence). The V end lost 0 bases, the J end lost 4 bases, and 21 bases lay between the germline ends. CDR3 sequence: CATSRERGGGGRRETQYF. Written as DNA, the CDR3 is TGTGCCACCAGCAGAGAAAGAGGAGGGGGTGGTAGGAGAGAGACCCAGTACTTC.

The CDR3 loop reads CACSTGSSPHSNQPQHF. CDR3 in DNA: TGTGCCTGCAGCACGGGGTCCTCTCCTCATAGCAATCAGCCCCAGCATTTT. This chain joins TRBV30 and TRBJ1-5; D remains ambiguous. Germline CDR1 reads GTSNPN; CDR2 reads SVGIG (reference sequence). The length of the CDR3 is 17 residues. V was trimmed by 6 bases and J by 0 bases, leaving 21 bases between them.

This clone was seen more than once but under ten times. The chain combines TRBV25-1 with TRBJ2-2; TRBD1 matches 10 bases. Per the germline V gene, CDR1 is MGHDK and CDR2 is SYGVNS. CDR3 length equals 17 residues. V was pared by 6 bases and J by 4 bases, with 11 bases of the junction left unmatched. The CDR3 region has the DNA TGTGCCAGCAGGCCACCCCCGGGACAGGGGACCACCGGGGAGCTGTTTTTT. It is translated as CASRPPPGQGTTGELFF.

This clone was counted once. The V and J genes are TRBV5-1 and TRBJ2-7; weak D call: TRBD1 (6 bases). The CDR3 is 15 residues long. Germline V gene sequence: CDR1 SGHRS, CDR2 YFSETQ. V gave up 4 bases and J gave up 2 bases, with 16 bases separating them. The CDR3 here is CASSGDYRETYEQYF. DNA for the CDR3: TGCGCCAGCAGCGGTGATTACAGGGAAACCTACGAGCAGTACTTC.

This sequence joins TRBV15 and TRBJ2-7; D call uncertain. V dropped 0 bases and J dropped 4 bases, with 4 bases sitting between them. Germline-derived CDR1 and CDR2 are LNHNV and YYDKDF (reference sequence). This CDR3 has 12 residues. The chain's CDR3 is CATSRDYYEQYF. CDR3 nucleotides: TGTGCCACCAGCAGAGATTATTACGAGCAGTACTTC. The variable domain in full, completed from reference TRBV15 and TRBJ2-7, reads DAMVIQNPRYQVTQFGKPVTLSCSQTLNHNVMYWYQQKSSQAPKLLFHYYDKDFNNEADTPDNFQSRRPNTSFCFLDIRSPGLGDTAMYLCATSRDYYEQYFGPGTRLTVT.

CDR3 sequence: CRALDGQSYGYTF. In DNA form, the CDR3 reads TGCAGAGCCCTGGACGGTCAATCCTATGGCTACACCTTC. This chain joins TRBV29-1 and TRBJ1-2; D not resolved. The CDR3 sequence is 13 residues long. Per germline, CDR1 SQVTM and CDR2 ANQGSEA.

This rearrangement joins TRBV7-9 to TRBJ2-2; weak D call: TRBD1 (5 bases). Per germline, CDR1 SEHNR and CDR2 FQNEAQ (reference sequence). The CDR3 totals 15 residues. The germline V and J ends were trimmed by 3 bases and 1 base, with 9 bases remaining between them. The CDR3 nucleotides are TGTGCCAGCAGCTTCACCGGACAGAACACCGGGGAGCTGTTTTTT. It translates to CASSFTGQNTGELFF.

This clone came up a few times. The rearrangement links TRBV23-1 to TRBJ1-1; D gene ambiguous. TRBV23-1 carries the ORF label, with uncertain function. This CDR3 is built from 9 residues. Trimming removed 6 bases from V and 11 bases from J, with 7 bases in between. Here the CDR3 DNA reads TGCGCCAGCAGCCTCGTGGCTTTCTTT. Translation: CASSLVAFF.

This sequence joins TRBV7-2 and TRBJ2-1; D is undetermined. Germline CDR1 reads SGHTA; CDR2 reads FQGNSA. This CDR3 has 11 amino acids. Trimming cost V 6 bases and J 5 bases, with 5 bases left between them. The CDR3 DNA follows: TGTGCCAGCAGGGAAAACAATGAGCAGTTCTTC. Translating gives CASRENNEQFF. The full variable domain, in which reference TRBV7-2 and TRBJ2-1 provide the parts outside the CDR3, is GAGVSQSPSNKVTEKGKDVELRCDPISGHTALYWYRQSLGQGLEFLIYFQGNSAPDKSGLPSDRFSAERTGGSVSTLTIQRTQQEDSAVYLCASRENNEQFFGPGTRLTVL.

In this sample, this clone turned up a few times. The CDR3 loop is CASSGGQGSSGPQHF. CDR3 bases: TGTGCCAGCAGTGGGGGACAGGGCTCCTCTGGGCCCCAGCATTTT. This sequence joins TRBV2 and TRBJ1-5; 9 nucleotides match TRBD1. With 4 bases clipped from V and 9 bases from J, the junction kept 10 bases outside the gene matches. Germline-derived CDR1 and CDR2 are SNHLY and FYNNEI. CDR3 length: 15 amino acids.

This clone was counted a few times. The same CDR3 also results from other DNA sequences found in this sample. The chain couples TRBV2 to TRBJ2-6; no firm D call. Germline V gene lookup returns CDR1 SNHLY and CDR2 FYNNEI. This CDR3 contains 12 residues. Trimming left V 7 bases short and J 2 bases short, with 3 bases between. As DNA, the CDR3 is TGTGCCAGCACTGCTGGGGCCAACGTCCTGACTTTC. The encoded protein is CASTAGANVLTF.

This clone was counted only a few times. The chain has TRBV5-1 and TRBJ1-2, with unresolved D. Germline-derived CDR1 and CDR2 are SGHRS and YFSETQ. CDR3 length: 16 residues. V lost 5 bases to trimming and J lost 0 bases, with 17 bases between them. CDR3 region: CASRMNPGSSNYGYTF. The CDR3, as DNA: TGCGCCAGCAGAATGAACCCGGGCTCGTCTAACTATGGCTACACCTTC. Full variable domain (rest looked up from reference TRBV5-1 and TRBJ1-2): KAGVTQTPRYLIKTRGQQVTLSCSPISGHRSVSWYQQTPGQGLQFLFEYFSETQRNKGNFPGRFSGRQFSNSRSEMNVSTLELGDSALYLCASRMNPGSSNYGYTFGSGTRLTVV.

This sequence joins TRBV2 and TRBJ1-5; no reliable D call. The CDR3 totals 12 residues. V was cut by 3 bases and J by 5 bases, with 5 bases left in between. Per the germline V gene, CDR1 is SNHLY and CDR2 is FYNNEI. The CDR3 coding sequence is TGTGCCAGCAGTGAGGGATATCAGCCCCAGCATTTT. Translation: CASSEGYQPQHF.

This clone was detected a few times. CDR3 residues: CATSARLGANVLTF. The CDR3 bases are TGTGCCACCAGCGCTCGGTTGGGGGCCAACGTCCTGACTTTC. V usage is TRBV15 and J usage is TRBJ2-6; D gene ambiguous. The ends were cut back, 5 bases at V and 4 bases at J, with 9 bases in the middle. Looked up from germline, CDR1 is LNHNV and CDR2 is YYDKDF (reference sequence). The length of the CDR3 is 14 residues.

The chain employs TRBV2 and TRBJ1-2; weak D call: TRBD1 (5 bases). Trimming took off 6 bases at V and 4 bases at J, with 18 bases between the two ends. The length of the CDR3 is 15 residues. Germline V gives CDR1 SNHLY, CDR2 FYNNEI. CDR3 residues: CASSRQGDLGYGYTF. The CDR3 region has the DNA TGTGCCAGCAGCCGACAAGGGGACCTCGGCTATGGCTACACCTTC.

This clone has only a few counts. The V and J genes are TRBV18 and TRBJ2-7; D ambiguous. Looked up from germline, CDR1 is KGHSH and CDR2 is LQKENI. V was shortened by 3 bases and J by 3 bases, with 12 bases between the two germline ends. This CDR3 region has 14 residues. The CDR3 DNA follows: TGTGCCAGCTCACCGTCATTAGGAGACTACGAGCAGTACTTC. Protein sequence: CASSPSLGDYEQYF.

J is TRBJ1-6 and V is TRBV7-3; no clear D. Germline lookup yields CDR1 SGHTA and CDR2 FQGTGA. Trimming took off 3 bases at V and 7 bases at J, with 10 bases between the two ends. This CDR3 spans 14 amino acids. CDR3 sequence reads: CASSFGGYNSPLHF. The CDR3 coding sequence is TGTGCCAGCAGCTTCGGAGGATACAATTCACCCCTCCACTTT.